What follows describes a single T cell receptor (beta chain). This sample was included in a study of blood T cell repertoires in COVID-19. Only in-frame clones appear in the TCRdb table, and some are missing; sequencing was by immunoSEQ multiplex PCR. The sample comprises 150,000 to 200,000 clones, more than 60% of which are singletons, and 7% to 10% rests with the top ten. This TCR was recovered from a man in his sixties with acute or convalescent COVID-19. The sequencing sample was made of peripheral blood.

This CDR3 is CASSLAWTGGIYEQFF. The CDR3 coding sequence is TGTGCCAGCAGCTTAGCATGGACAGGGGGGATCTATGAGCAGTTCTTC. The chain uses TRBV11-2 and TRBJ2-1, with TRBD1 matching over 10 bases. The V gene end was trimmed by 1 base and the J gene end by 8 bases; junction bases not matched to a gene: 8. Germline CDR1 reads SGHAT; CDR2 reads FQNNGV. The CDR3 spans 16 residues. Based on the CDR3 plus reference TRBV11-2 and TRBJ2-1, the full variable domain is EAGVAQSPRYKIIEKRQSVAFWCNPISGHATLYWYQQILGQGPKLLIQFQNNGVVDDSQLPKDRFSAERLKGVDSTLKIQPAKLEDSAVYLCASSLAWTGGIYEQFFGPGTRLTVL.